This TCR beta chain was identified during a study of STAT5B mutations in CD4+ large granular lymphocyte leukemia. Data came from immunoSEQ multiplex PCR; TCRdb stores just in-frame clones and leaves some out. The table lists roughly 23,000 clones, roughly 82% of them singletons. Germline V lookup: CDR1 KGHSH, CDR2 LQKENI. V was pared by 3 bases and J by 3 bases, with 9 bases between. The CDR3 contains 13 residues. The source of this sequence is a human donor in good health. The sequenced sample was CD4+ T cells from blood buffy coats. V and J are TRBV18 and TRBJ2-7; D not certain. CDR3: CASSPTQSYEQYF. As DNA, the CDR3 is TGTGCCAGCTCACCTACTCAGAGCTACGAGCAGTACTTC.